This TCR beta chain derives from a study of control samples from healthy donors and cancer patients. Generated by immunoSEQ multiplex PCR, the TCRdb table keeps only in-frame clones and is missing some. This table has roughly 100,000 clones, around nine tenths appearing once. This CDR3 spans 14 amino acids. Germline V gives CDR1 SNHLY, CDR2 FYNNEI. After removal of 8 bases from V and 3 bases from J, the junction contained 6 bases not matched to a gene. Sequencing was performed on PBMCs. The clonotype comes from a man aged 60 to 69 with lung cancer. The gene calls are TRBV2 and TRBJ2-5; 10 bases map to TRBD2. CDR3 loop: CASAGLATKETQYF. The DNA of the CDR3 is TGTGCCAGCGCGGGACTAGCGACGAAAGAGACCCAGTACTTC.